This is a list of T cell receptor beta chains from one sample in a study of neurological immune-mediated disorders. TCRdb used MiXCR to reprocess the 5' RACE reads, holding one entry per CDR3 protein. The sample has roughly 88,000 distinct CDR3 sequences, roughly 3.2% seen once. The sequenced sample consisted of PBMCs. The receptors stem from a woman aged 45-65 years with multiple sclerosis. The CDR3 runs from the conserved cysteine through the conserved F or W. The D gene is left open where the match is weak. Clone sizes are given selectively: once, few, many, or a class where the clone is expanded.

CASRVGGGSYNEQFF TGTGCCAGCAGGGTTGGGGGGGGATCCTACAATGAGCAGTTCTTC many TRBV7-9 TRBD2 TRBJ2-1
CASSELGRGYTF TGTGCCAGCAGTGAATTGGGGCGAGGCTACACCTTC many TRBV11-1 NA TRBJ1-2
CSASSGGEETQYF TGCAGTGCTTCTAGCGGGGGGGAAGAGACCCAGTACTTC many TRBV20-1 TRBD2 TRBJ2-5
CSALSRNKTSWFGNEQFF TGCAGTGCCCTTTCAAGGAACAAGACTAGCTGGTTCGGAAATGAGCAGTTCTTC many TRBV20-1 TRBD2 TRBJ2-1
CSARVPGLRSGWQTQYF TGCAGTGCTAGAGTCCCGGGACTAAGGTCGGGTTGGCAGACCCAGTACTTC many TRBV20-1 TRBD2 TRBJ2-5
CASSYPGQGDSPLHF TGTGCCAGCAGTTACCCTGGACAGGGGGATTCACCCCTCCACTTT many TRBV6-6 TRBD1 TRBJ1-6
CASRLLQSGDRVMSAEAFF TGTGCCAGCAGACTTCTTCAATCGGGGGACAGGGTAATGAGTGCTGAAGCTTTCTTT many TRBV6-5 TRBD1 TRBJ1-1
CASSTETSTDTQYF TGTGCCAGCAGCACCGAGACCAGCACAGATACGCAGTATTTT NA TRBV7-6 NA TRBJ2-3
CASSYDTLGGYTF TGTGCCAGCAGTTACGACACCCTCGGTGGCTACACCTTC many TRBV6-2/TRBV6-3 NA TRBJ1-2
CASNRDREYGYGYTF TGTGCCAGCAACCGGGACAGGGAGTACGGCTATGGCTACACCTTC many TRBV7-9 TRBD1 TRBJ1-2
CASSLVVRVRNTDTQYF TGCGCCAGCAGCTTGGTTGTTCGGGTTAGAAACACAGATACGCAGTATTTT many TRBV5-1 NA TRBJ2-3
CASSLVTRTDTQYF TGTGCCAGCAGCTTAGTTACTCGCACAGATACGCAGTATTTT NA TRBV7-2 NA TRBJ2-3
CSARDIGGAFYSPLHF TGCAGTGCTAGAGATATAGGGGGCGCTTTTTACTCACCCCTCCACTTT many TRBV20-1 TRBD1 TRBJ1-6
CASSWMVGGRNEQFF TGTGCCAGCAGCTGGATGGTGGGGGGGCGAAATGAGCAGTTCTTC many TRBV7-2 NA TRBJ2-1
CSARAQGSGNTIYF TGCAGTGCTAGAGCCCAGGGCTCTGGAAACACCATATATTTT many TRBV20-1 NA TRBJ1-3
CASSLARGVKAQYF TGCGCCAGCAGCTTGGCCAGGGGCGTCAAAGCGCAGTACTTC few TRBV5-1 NA TRBJ2-7
CASSQGSGGRGEQYF TGTGCCAGCAGCCAAGGGTCGGGGGGCCGAGGCGAGCAGTACTTC NA TRBV3-1 NA TRBJ2-7
CSARDERRTDTQYF TGCAGTGCTAGAGATGAGCGGCGCACAGATACGCAGTATTTT many TRBV20-1 NA TRBJ2-3
CASSSPPRETQYF TGTGCCAGCAGCTCGCCCCCCAGAGAGACCCAGTACTTC many TRBV11-3 NA TRBJ2-5
CASSEEGFSYGYTF TGTGCCAGCAGTGAAGAGGGTTTCAGCTATGGCTACACCTTC many TRBV2 NA TRBJ1-2
CASRPPWAGGPLFQETQYF TGTGCCAGCAGACCGCCTTGGGCGGGGGGGCCACTTTTCCAAGAGACCCAGTACTTC many TRBV12-3/TRBV12-4 TRBD2 TRBJ2-5
CASSLVGQGGYEQYF TGTGCCAGCAGCTTAGTCGGACAGGGGGGCTACGAGCAGTACTTC many TRBV7-2 TRBD1 TRBJ2-7
CSAKQGINYGYTF TGCAGTGCTAAACAGGGGATTAACTATGGCTACACCTTC many TRBV20-1 TRBD1 TRBJ1-2
CASSLAEGVNTGELFF TGTGCCAGCAGCTTAGCCGAGGGGGTAAATACCGGGGAGCTGTTTTTT many TRBV7-2 NA TRBJ2-2
CASSFGDGANEKLFF TGTGCCAGCAGCTTCGGCGATGGGGCTAATGAAAAACTGTTTTTT many TRBV7-2 NA TRBJ1-4
CASSSGLVAGELFF TGCGCCAGCAGCTCGGGACTAGTGGCCGGGGAGCTGTTTTTT many TRBV5-1 TRBD2 TRBJ2-2
CASSSWTTQETQYF TGTGCCAGCAGCTCCTGGACTACACAAGAGACCCAGTACTTC many TRBV7-2 NA TRBJ2-5
CASSPDTRGYTF TGCGCCAGCAGCCCGGACACCAGGGGCTACACCTTC many TRBV5-1 NA TRBJ1-2
CSARDRDRLGEQYF TGCAGTGCTAGAGATCGGGATCGCCTTGGGGAGCAGTACTTC many TRBV20-1 NA TRBJ2-7
CASSLATGGYYEQYF TGCGCCAGCAGCTTGGCGACAGGGGGTTACTACGAGCAGTACTTC many TRBV5-1 TRBD1 TRBJ2-7
CASSYVRDGTYEQYF TGTGCCAGCAGTTACGTCCGGGACGGAACCTACGAGCAGTACTTC many TRBV6-2/TRBV6-3 NA TRBJ2-7
CASSDPGLALEQYF TGTGCCAGCAGTGACCCGGGACTAGCGCTCGAGCAGTACTTC many TRBV25-1 TRBD2 TRBJ2-7
CASSRQGQNIQYF TGTGCCAGTAGTAGGCAGGGACAAAACATTCAGTACTTC many TRBV19 NA TRBJ2-4
CASSSGPQETQYF TGTGCCAGCAGTTCCGGGCCCCAAGAGACCCAGTACTTC many TRBV5-6 NA TRBJ2-5
CATSRGGTGWSDEQYF TGTGCCACCAGCAGAGGTGGGACAGGGTGGTCGGACGAGCAGTACTTC many TRBV15 TRBD1 TRBJ2-7
CASSNVNVSNYGYTF TGTGCCAGCAGCAATGTCAACGTCTCTAACTATGGCTACACCTTC few TRBV21-1 NA TRBJ1-2
CASSYRRTGNTIYF TGTGCCAGCAGTTACCGGCGCACTGGAAACACCATATATTTT many TRBV6-2/TRBV6-3 NA TRBJ1-3
CSATPGTGGEKLFF TGCAGTGCAACCCCCGGGACAGGGGGTGAAAAACTGTTTTTT many TRBV20-1 TRBD1 TRBJ1-4
CASSKRTGFTGELFF TGCGCCAGCAGCAAGAGAACAGGGTTCACCGGGGAGCTGTTTTTT many TRBV5-1 NA TRBJ2-2
CASTELGTASYEQYF TGTGCCAGCACCGAACTCGGGACAGCCTCCTACGAGCAGTACTTC many TRBV6-6 TRBD1 TRBJ2-7
CASSVGGQGYYGYTF TGTGCCAGCAGCGTAGGGGGACAAGGGTACTATGGCTACACCTTC many TRBV9 NA TRBJ1-2
CSARSGGVVRSYEQYF TGCAGTGCTAGGAGCGGGGGGGTTGTACGTTCCTACGAGCAGTACTTC many TRBV20-1 TRBD2 TRBJ2-7
CSGIPVIGDTQYF TGCAGTGGGATTCCGGTGATTGGGGATACGCAGTATTTT many TRBV20-1 NA TRBJ2-3
CSGRGHHTEAFF TGCAGTGGAAGGGGGCATCACACTGAAGCTTTCTTT many TRBV20-1 TRBD1 TRBJ1-1
CASSWRTGGATDTQYF TGTGCCAGCAGTTGGAGGACAGGGGGCGCGACAGATACGCAGTATTTT many TRBV12-3/TRBV12-4 TRBD1 TRBJ2-3
CASSPHPSTDTQYF TGTGCCAGCAGCCCACACCCTAGCACAGATACGCAGTATTTT many TRBV9 NA TRBJ2-3
CASSPRTSRSTDTQYF TGTGCCAGCAGTCCAAGGACTAGCCGGAGCACAGATACGCAGTATTTT many TRBV12-3/TRBV12-4 TRBD2 TRBJ2-3